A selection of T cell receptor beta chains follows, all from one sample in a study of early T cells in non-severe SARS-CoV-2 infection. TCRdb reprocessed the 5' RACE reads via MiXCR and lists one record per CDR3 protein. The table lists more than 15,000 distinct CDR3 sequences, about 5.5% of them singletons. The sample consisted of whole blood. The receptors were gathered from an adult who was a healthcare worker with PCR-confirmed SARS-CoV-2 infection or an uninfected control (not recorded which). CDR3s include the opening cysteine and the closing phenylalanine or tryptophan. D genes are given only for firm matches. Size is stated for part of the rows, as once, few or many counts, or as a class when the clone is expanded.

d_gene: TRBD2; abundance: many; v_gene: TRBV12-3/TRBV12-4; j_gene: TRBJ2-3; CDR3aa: CASNLAGEVDTQYF; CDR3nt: TGTGCCAGCAACTTAGCGGGAGAGGTCGATACGCAGTATTTT
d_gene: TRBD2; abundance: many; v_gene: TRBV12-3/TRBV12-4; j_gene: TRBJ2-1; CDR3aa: CASSLAAGGRVYNEQFF; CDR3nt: TGTGCCAGCAGTTTAGCGGCGGGCGGGAGGGTCTACAATGAGCAGTTCTTC
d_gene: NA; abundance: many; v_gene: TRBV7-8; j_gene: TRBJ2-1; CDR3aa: CASSSSAGASIYNEQFF; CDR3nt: TGTGCCAGCAGCTCATCCGCGGGGGCGTCCATTTACAATGAGCAGTTCTTC
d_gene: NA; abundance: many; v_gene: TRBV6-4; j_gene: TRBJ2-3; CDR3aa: CASSDSGSPGDTQYF; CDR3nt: TGTGCCAGCAGTGACTCCGGTAGTCCGGGGGATACGCAGTATTTT
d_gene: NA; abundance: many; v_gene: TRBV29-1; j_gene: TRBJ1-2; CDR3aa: CSVRQAGAGGYTF; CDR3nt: TGCAGCGTGAGACAGGCGGGGGCCGGCGGCTACACCTTC
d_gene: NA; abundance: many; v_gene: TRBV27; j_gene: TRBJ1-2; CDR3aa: CASSLRQSNYGYTF; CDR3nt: TGTGCCAGCAGTTTACGACAGAGTAACTATGGCTACACCTTC
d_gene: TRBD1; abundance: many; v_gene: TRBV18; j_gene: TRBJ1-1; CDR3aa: CASSLSGQGNTEAFF; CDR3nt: TGTGCCAGCTCACTATCGGGACAGGGGAACACTGAAGCTTTCTTT
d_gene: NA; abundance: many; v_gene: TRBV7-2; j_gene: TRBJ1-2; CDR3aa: CASSPSGGYNYGYTF; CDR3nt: TGTGCCAGCAGCCCTTCTGGGGGGTACAACTATGGCTACACCTTC
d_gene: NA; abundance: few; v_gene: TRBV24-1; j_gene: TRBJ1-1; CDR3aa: CATRETENTEAFF; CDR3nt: TGTGCCACCAGGGAGACGGAGAACACTGAAGCTTTCTTT
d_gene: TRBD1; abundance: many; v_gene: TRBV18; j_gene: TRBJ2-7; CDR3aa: CASSPTVQGANEQYF; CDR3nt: TGTGCCAGCTCCCCAACGGTGCAGGGGGCCAACGAGCAGTACTTC
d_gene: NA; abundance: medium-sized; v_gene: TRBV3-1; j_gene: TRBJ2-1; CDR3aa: CASSQEPGPYNEQFF; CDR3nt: TGTGCCAGCAGCCAAGAGCCGGGGCCTTACAATGAGCAGTTCTTC
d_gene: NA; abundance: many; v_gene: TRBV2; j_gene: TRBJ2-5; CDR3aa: CASSELWAGQETQYF; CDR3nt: TGTGCCAGCAGTGAACTTTGGGCGGGTCAAGAGACCCAGTACTTC
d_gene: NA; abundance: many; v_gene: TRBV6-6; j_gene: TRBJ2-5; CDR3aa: CASSPLRSGQETQYF; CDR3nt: TGTGCCAGCAGCCCCTTAAGGAGCGGGCAAGAGACCCAGTACTTC
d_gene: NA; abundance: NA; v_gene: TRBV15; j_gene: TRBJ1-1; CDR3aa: CATSSVGLDLNTEAFF; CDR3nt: TGTGCCACCAGCAGTGTGGGACTAGACCTGAACACTGAAGCTTTCTTT
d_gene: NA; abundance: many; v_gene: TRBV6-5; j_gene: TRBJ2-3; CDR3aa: CASSYSGRVRLTQYF; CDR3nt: TGTGCCAGCAGTTACTCAGGGCGAGTACGGCTTACGCAGTATTTT
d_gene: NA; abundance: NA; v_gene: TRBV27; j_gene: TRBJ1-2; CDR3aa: CASSTGNYGYTF; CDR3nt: TGTGCCAGCAGTACAGGGAACTATGGCTACACCTTC
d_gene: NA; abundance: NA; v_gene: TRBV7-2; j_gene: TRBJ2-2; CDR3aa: CASSLRRTSGELFF; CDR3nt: TGTGCCAGCAGCTTAAGACGGACGTCCGGGGAGCTGTTTTTT
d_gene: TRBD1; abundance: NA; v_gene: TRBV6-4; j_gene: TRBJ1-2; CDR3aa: CASSDSDRPSNYGYTF; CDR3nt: TGTGCCAGCAGTGACTCGGACAGGCCGTCTAACTATGGCTACACCTTC
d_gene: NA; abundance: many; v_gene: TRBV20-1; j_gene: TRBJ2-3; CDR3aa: CSAPLWFGTDTQYF; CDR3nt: TGCAGTGCTCCATTATGGTTTGGCACAGATACGCAGTATTTT
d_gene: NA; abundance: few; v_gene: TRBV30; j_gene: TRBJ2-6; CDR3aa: CAWSVGLLAGANVLTF; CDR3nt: TGTGCCTGGAGTGTAGGCTTGCTGGCAGGGGCCAACGTCCTGACTTTC
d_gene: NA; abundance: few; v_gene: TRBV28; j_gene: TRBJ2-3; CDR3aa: CASIEVGLNTVTQYF; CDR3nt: TGTGCCAGCATTGAGGTTGGACTAAATACAGTTACGCAGTATTTT
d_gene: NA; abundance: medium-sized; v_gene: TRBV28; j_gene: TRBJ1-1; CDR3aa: CASSLSVGGESREAFF; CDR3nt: TGTGCCAGCAGTTTATCGGTTGGAGGGGAAAGCAGGGAAGCTTTCTTT
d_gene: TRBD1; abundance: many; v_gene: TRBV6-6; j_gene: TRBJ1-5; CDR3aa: CASITDRAGNQPQHF; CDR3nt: TGTGCCAGCATTACGGACAGGGCCGGCAATCAGCCCCAGCATTTT
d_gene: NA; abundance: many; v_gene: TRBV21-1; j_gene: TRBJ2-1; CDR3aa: CASAREAGKHPNEQFF; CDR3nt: TGTGCCAGCGCGCGCGAGGCGGGAAAACACCCCAATGAGCAGTTCTTC
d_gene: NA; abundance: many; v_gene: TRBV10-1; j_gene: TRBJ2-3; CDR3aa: CASSLTSTDTQYF; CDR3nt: TGCGCCAGCAGTCTGACTAGCACAGATACGCAGTATTTT
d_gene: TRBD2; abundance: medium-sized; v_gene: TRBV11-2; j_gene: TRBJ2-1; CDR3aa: CASSLRGAGASEQFF; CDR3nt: TGTGCCAGCAGCTTAAGAGGGGCGGGAGCGTCTGAGCAGTTCTTC
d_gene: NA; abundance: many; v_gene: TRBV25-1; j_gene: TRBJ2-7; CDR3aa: CASTPRGTFYEQYF; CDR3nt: TGTGCCAGCACTCCAAGGGGGACGTTCTACGAGCAGTACTTC
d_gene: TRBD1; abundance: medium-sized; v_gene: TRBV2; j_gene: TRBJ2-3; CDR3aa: CASSADRGTDTQYF; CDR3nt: TGTGCCAGCAGTGCCGACAGGGGGACAGATACGCAGTATTTT
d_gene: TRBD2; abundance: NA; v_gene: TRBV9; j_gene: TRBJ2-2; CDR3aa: CASSVYTGTTITGELFF; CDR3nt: TGTGCCAGCAGCGTTTATACCGGGACTACTATCACCGGGGAGCTGTTTTTT
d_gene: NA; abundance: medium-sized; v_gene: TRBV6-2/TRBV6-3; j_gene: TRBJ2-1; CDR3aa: CASSPGRRVWF; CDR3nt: TGTGCCAGCAGTCCGGGACGAAGGGTGTGGTTC
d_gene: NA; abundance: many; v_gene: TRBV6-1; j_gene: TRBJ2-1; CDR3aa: CASSEVLSYNEQFF; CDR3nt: TGTGCCAGCAGTGAGGTACTCTCCTACAATGAGCAGTTCTTC
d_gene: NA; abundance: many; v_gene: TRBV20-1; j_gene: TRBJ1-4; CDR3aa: CSAQPGIEKLFF; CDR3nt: TGCAGTGCCCAGCCGGGAATTGAAAAACTGTTTTTT
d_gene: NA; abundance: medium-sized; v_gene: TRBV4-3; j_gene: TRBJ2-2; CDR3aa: CASSQDGGANTGELFF; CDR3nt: TGCGCCAGCAGCCAAGATGGCGGAGCGAACACCGGGGAGCTGTTTTTT